This T cell receptor beta chain was sequenced during a study of T cells in Graves' hyperthyroidism and ophthalmopathy. When ophthalmopathy did not progress within 18 months, Graves' hyperthyroidism was considered stable. Each diagnosis drew on symptoms, thyroxine, TRAb, thyroid ultrasound and orbital computed tomography findings. CDR3 size: 17 residues. With V trimmed by 1 base and J by 0 bases, 5 bases remained unmatched. The germline gives CDR1 SGHDT, CDR2 YYEEEE. Amplification yielded TCR beta CDR3 regions, with RNA transcripts as the source. Primed by the HTBI set, a first-round RT-PCR was run on the TCR CDR3. Using its own MiXCR run on the multiplex PCR reads, TCRdb lists one record per CDR3 protein. The table lists around 300,000 distinct CDR3 sequences, roughly 13% of them singletons.

The material sequenced was blood. The rearrangement uses TRBV5-6 and TRBJ2-3, with 10 bases matching TRBD2. This receptor was taken from a woman aged 25 to 39 with Graves' hyperthyroidism. Written as DNA, the CDR3 is TGTGCCAGCAGCTTGCGGACTAGCGGAACTAGCACAGATACGCAGTATTTT. This sequence encodes CASSLRTSGTSTDTQYF.